This T cell receptor (beta chain) was documented in a study of read filtering for tumor transcriptome and immune sequencing (dated by TCRdb to 2019 to 2021). For the study in its entirety: The cohort had around 18 male and 14 female patients with a mean age of about 71 years, ranging from roughly 47 to 85. Under revised international staging, roughly 8 patients fell into R-ISS I, some 15 into R-ISS II and over five into R-ISS III. After DNase treatment, whole-transcriptome libraries were prepared with the TruSeq RNA Access Library Prep Kit. Per sample, about 4.05 to 10.27 million TCR-region mapped reads were obtained with IR-seq, compared with only about 80 to 1,400 with RNA-seq. Using the same bone marrow samples, the study ran both targeted immune repertoire sequencing and bulk whole-transcriptome sequencing and then compared the TCR repertoires from each method. A main aim was a read-filtering strategy for immune repertoire data, specifically whether clonotypes supported by a single read should be removed. Findings and caveats that apply to the study as a whole: The correlation between IR-seq and RNA-seq shared clonotype proportions rose when single-read clonotypes were removed. Single-read clonotypes made up roughly 82% of clonotypes but about 3.2% of total reads in IR-seq, and roughly 75% of clonotypes and 44.6% of reads in RNA-seq. Compared with RNA-seq, IR-seq captured clonotypes at much higher depth and more reliably, and a smaller IR-seq throughput was enough to identify most shared clonotypes. The sorted CD138-negative fraction was not purified T cells but a mixed bone marrow immune population.

The Immunoverse kit was used to build TCR libraries from about 430 ng RNA, with molecular barcoded adaptors covering alpha/delta and beta/gamma chains. TCR library preparation was performed with the same RNA that was used for transcriptome sequencing. Sequencing of TCR libraries was carried out on an Illumina HiSeq 4000 with 2 x 150 cycles. The authors processed their data as follows. With MiXCR, TCR reads were aligned to human V, D, J and C references and assembled into CDR3 clonotypes, with quality filtering and error correction included. The tcR package in R was used to analyze clonotype counts and gene usage diversity. For inspection of raw mapping reads, RNA-seq reads were mapped by STAR aligner version 2.5.3a onto GRCh37 of the human genome. To test how sequencing depth affects detected clonotypes, IR-seq fastq files were randomly downsampled with Seqtk 1.3. The public reads were reprocessed in TCRdb via fastp at Q25 and MiXCR, keeping in-frame beta chains. Every entry covers one CDR3 protein and lists the most common genes and DNA from its rows. TCRdb, not the authors, supplied the V and J calls. The sample includes some 30,000 distinct CDR3 sequences, with less than 20% observed a single time. 16% of the sample belongs to the ten largest clones.

In regard to this clonotype: Which antigen it targets is not known. Within one base of it there is no much larger clone, and no base qualities were kept.

Bone marrow was sampled from every patient at the time of active disease. Bone marrow mononuclear cells were isolated by Ficoll-Hypaque density gradient centrifugation. Myeloma plasma cells were removed and CD138-negative cells were obtained by negative selection following labeling with CD138 magnetic microbeads on a MACS separator. The purity of the isolated cells was checked by flow cytometry with CD138 antibodies on an Attune NxT. TRIzol reagent was used to extract total RNA, which was then quantified with a NanoDrop spectrophotometer. Paired RNA-seq and IR-seq were performed on the CD138-negative bone marrow sample of each patient. V sheds 2 bases and J sheds 8 bases, leaving 10 bases between their ends. CDR1 and CDR2, looked up from the germline V gene, are SGHAT and FQNNGV. The CDR3 goes from the cysteine to the phenylalanine over 13 residues. Only the CDR3 portion is preserved as DNA: 39 bases, with reading frame beginning at the first base.

This TCR was sampled from a donor aged 40 or older with multiple myeloma. The sequencing input was a population of CD138-negative cells sorted from bone marrow. This specimen's cell subset or site label, per the study, means: bone marrow mononuclear cells depleted of CD138+ plasma/myeloma cells by negative magnetic selection. The chain is assembled from TRBV11-2 and TRBJ2-1; the D gene is tentatively TRBD1 or TRBD2, each matching 5 bases. The nucleotides are TGTGCCAGCAGCTTACTGGGGACCGATGAGCAGTTCTTC. Its translation reads: CASSLLGTDEQFF.